Here is one TCR beta chain with its context. The data derive from a study of blood T cell repertoires in COVID-19. Study-wide background: The origin of the acute and convalescent COVID-19 samples was the United States, Italy and Spain. Sources were T cells, B-cell-depleted T cells, or PBMCs; the material itself was cDNA or gDNA.

Original handling: Quantification of nucleated cells was approximated via reference gene primer amplification. Sequencing was performed with immunoSEQ multiplex PCR; in TCRdb, only in-frame clones are kept and a portion is missing. V, J and clone size derive from that table, while D and trimming were established from the DNA sequence. The repertoire has 55,000 to 80,000 clones, 80% to 90% of them found once; the top ten carry 7% to 10%. This CDR3 is 15 amino acids long. Germline lookup yields CDR1 SGHTA and CDR2 FQGNSA. V gave up 5 bases and J gave up 3 bases; unmatched junction bases: 7. What was sequenced was peripheral blood. The J gene is TRBJ2-7, the V gene TRBV7-2; 10 bases are a match to TRBD1. The TCR originated in a man in his forties or fifties with active COVID-19. The CDR3 sequence is CASSRPDRGDYEQYF. The CDR3 nucleotides are TGTGCCAGCAGCCGCCCGGACAGGGGGGACTACGAGCAGTACTTC.